Listed below are T cell receptor beta chains from one sample, sequenced in a study of T cell responses to AZD1222 COVID-19 vaccine. Method: immunoSEQ multiplex PCR; TCRdb's copy keeps in-frame clones and lacks some. The sample yields tens of thousands of clones, about 88% seen once. The input for sequencing was peripheral blood, taken on day 0 of AZD1222 vaccination. All receptors derive from an adult in good health. The CDR3 runs from the conserved cysteine through the conserved F or W. The D gene is left open where the match is weak. Some rows mark clone size as missing; the rest say once, few, many or name a class of expanded clone.

CDR3 length	D gene	clone size	V gene	J gene	CDR3 protein	CDR3 DNA
13	TRBD1	once	TRBV25-1	TRBJ1-2	CASSRDRAGGYTF	TGTGCCAGCAGTCGGGACAGGGCCGGCGGCTACACCTTC
14	NA	once	TRBV11-2	TRBJ1-5	CASSLGSRDQPQHF	TGTGCCAGCAGCTTAGGGTCTAGGGATCAGCCCCAGCATTTT
14	NA	NA	TRBV5-1	TRBJ1-2	CASSHSDRIYGYTF	TGCGCCAGCAGCCACTCTGACAGGATCTATGGCTACACCTTC
11	NA	NA	TRBV9	TRBJ2-7	CASSVHLEQYF	TGTGCCAGCAGCGTCCATCTCGAGCAGTACTTC
13	NA	NA	TRBV7-3	TRBJ2-2	CASSSGHTGELFF	TGTGCCAGCAGTTCAGGTCATACCGGGGAGCTGTTTTTT
14	NA	NA	TRBV7-2	TRBJ1-3	CASTGQLSGNTIYF	TGTGCCAGCACCGGACAGTTATCTGGAAACACCATATATTTT
14	NA	NA	TRBV12-2	TRBJ2-7	CASRSSLNPYEQYF	TGTGCAAGTCGCTCTTCGCTTAATCCCTACGAGCAGTACTTC
13	NA	once	TRBV10-3	TRBJ1-1	CAISAPQNTEAFF	TGTGCCATCAGTGCGCCGCAGAACACTGAAGCTTTCTTT
15	NA	NA	TRBV19	TRBJ2-3	CASSMVGVLTDTQYF	TGTGCCAGTAGTATGGTGGGAGTCCTTACAGATACGCAGTATTTT
16	TRBD1	NA	TRBV5-1	TRBJ2-2	CASSVGQGAGTGELFF	TGCGCCAGCAGCGTCGGGCAGGGGGCAGGGACCGGGGAGCTGTTTTTT
15	TRBD2	once	TRBV27	TRBJ2-1	CASKSGRGTYNEQFF	TGTGCCAGTAAGAGCGGGAGGGGCACCTACAATGAGCAGTTCTTC
16	NA	NA	TRBV3-1/TRBV3-2	TRBJ2-7	CASSQDRQFPSYEQYF	TGTGCCAGCAGCCAAGATCGACAGTTTCCTTCCTACGAGCAGTACTTC
14	NA	NA	TRBV5-6	TRBJ1-5	CASSLGSSNQPQHF	TGTGCCAGCAGCTTGGGGAGTAGCAATCAGCCCCAGCATTTT
15	NA	NA	TRBV9	TRBJ2-2	CASSARGGSPGELFF	TGTGCCAGCAGTGCTCGTGGGGGGAGTCCCGGGGAGCTGTTTTTT
15	TRBD1	few	TRBV2	TRBJ2-7	CASRRDRGQGYEQYF	TGTGCCAGCAGGCGGGACAGGGGGCAGGGGTACGAGCAGTACTTC
11	NA	NA	TRBV6-1	TRBJ1-2	CASSEGYGYTF	TGTGCCAGCAGTGAAGGATATGGCTACACCTTC
16	NA	NA	TRBV4-3	TRBJ2-2	CASSLDPIGDTGELFF	TGCGCCAGCAGCCTCGACCCCATCGGGGATACCGGGGAGCTGTTTTTT
14	TRBD1	NA	TRBV19	TRBJ1-1	CASSRLTGGGEAFF	TGTGCCAGTAGTAGACTAACAGGGGGCGGTGAAGCTTTCTTT
16	TRBD1	few	TRBV19	TRBJ1-5	CASKGQVYGGNQPQHF	TGTGCCAGTAAGGGACAGGTTTACGGGGGCAATCAGCCCCAGCATTTT
13	NA	NA	TRBV10-2	TRBJ2-3	CASSESVANTQYF	TGCGCCAGCAGTGAGTCTGTGGCCAATACGCAGTATTTT
16	TRBD2	NA	TRBV18	TRBJ2-1	CASSPNLAGEGNEQFF	TGTGCCAGCTCACCAAACCTAGCGGGAGAAGGGAATGAGCAGTTCTTC
14	NA	NA	TRBV10-3	TRBJ1-2	CAISESRGMEGYTF	TGTGCCATCAGTGAATCCCGAGGGATGGAGGGCTACACCTTC
17	NA	NA	TRBV11-3	TRBJ2-3	CASSLERALNRTDTQYF	TGTGCCAGCAGCTTAGAAAGGGCCCTAAACCGCACAGATACGCAGTATTTT
15	NA	NA	TRBV11-2	TRBJ1-5	CASSLGAGGNQPQHF	TGTGCCAGCAGCTTAGGGGCAGGGGGCAATCAGCCCCAGCATTTT
12	NA	once	TRBV7-2	TRBJ1-5	CASSLGSQPQHF	TGTGCCAGCAGCTTAGGGTCCCAGCCCCAGCATTTT
16	NA	NA	TRBV15	TRBJ2-7	CATSREAGMGSYEQYF	TGTGCCACCAGCAGAGAGGCGGGCATGGGCTCCTACGAGCAGTACTTC
15	NA	NA	TRBV18	TRBJ2-1	CASSPGPPGYNEQFF	TGTGCCAGCTCACCAGGGCCACCCGGGTACAATGAGCAGTTCTTC
15	NA	many	TRBV2	TRBJ1-4	CASSEAEGVGEKLFF	TGTGCCAGCAGTGAAGCGGAAGGGGTAGGGGAAAAACTGTTTTTT
16	NA	NA	TRBV7-2	TRBJ1-4	CASSFEQGEGDEKLFF	TGTGCCAGCAGCTTCGAACAGGGAGAGGGGGATGAAAAACTGTTTTTT
13	NA	NA	TRBV7-3	TRBJ1-1	CASSPRLFSEAFF	TGTGCCAGCAGCCCACGGCTGTTTTCTGAAGCTTTCTTT
15	NA	NA	TRBV4-2	TRBJ1-4	CASSSKVDTGEKLFF	TGTGCCAGCAGCTCGAAGGTAGATACCGGAGAAAAACTGTTTTTT
15	NA	NA	TRBV5-6	TRBJ2-7	CASTLRGQLFWEQYF	TGTGCCAGCACTCTCCGCGGACAGCTCTTCTGGGAGCAGTACTTC
15	TRBD1	NA	TRBV6-2/TRBV6-3	TRBJ1-5	CASSIATGYYQPQHF	TGTGCCAGCAGTATAGCGACAGGGTACTATCAGCCCCAGCATTTT
14	NA	NA	TRBV6-5	TRBJ2-7	CASSYVGGSYEQYF	TGTGCCAGCAGTTATGTAGGGGGATCCTACGAGCAGTACTTC
15	TRBD2	NA	TRBV6-5	TRBJ2-1	CASRTSTSQWDEQFF	TGTGCCAGCCGGACATCGACTAGCCAGTGGGATGAGCAGTTCTTC
14	TRBD1	NA	TRBV18	TRBJ2-7	CASSGTDSYYEQYF	TGTGCCAGCTCTGGGACAGATTCATACTACGAGCAGTACTTC
13	NA	NA	TRBV5-4	TRBJ2-5	CASSLLGEETQYF	TGTGCCAGCAGCTTGTTGGGGGAAGAGACCCAGTACTTC
14	NA	NA	TRBV7-9	TRBJ2-5	CASSNQAGEETQYF	TGTGCCAGCAGCAACCAAGCAGGAGAAGAGACCCAGTACTTC
14	NA	NA	TRBV6-5	TRBJ1-6	CASTQDNSGSPLHF	TGTGCCAGCACCCAGGACAATTCCGGATCACCCCTCCACTTT
15	NA	NA	TRBV5-6	TRBJ1-1	CASSLDAAVGSEAFF	TGTGCCAGCAGCTTGGACGCCGCAGTTGGCTCTGAAGCTTTCTTT
14	NA	NA	TRBV7-2	TRBJ2-1	CASSSEIGTPEQFF	TGTGCCAGCAGCTCAGAGATAGGGACCCCTGAGCAGTTCTTC
14	NA	NA	TRBV6-5	TRBJ1-2	CASSSDARNYGYTF	TGTGCCAGCAGTTCTGATGCTAGAAACTATGGCTACACCTTC
15	NA	NA	TRBV19	TRBJ2-1	CASSYFRDMYNEQFF	TGTGCCAGTAGCTACTTCCGGGACATGTACAATGAGCAGTTCTTC
14	NA	NA	TRBV5-6	TRBJ1-5	CASSTQGSGQPQHF	TGTGCCAGCAGCACCCAGGGGTCGGGTCAGCCCCAGCATTTT
16	NA	NA	TRBV10-3	TRBJ2-6	CAISGDISRGANVLTF	TGTGCCATCAGTGGGGACATCTCCCGTGGGGCCAACGTCCTGACTTTC
19	NA	once	TRBV21-1	TRBJ2-5	CASSKEGTSGGTLLETQYF	TGTGCCAGCAGCAAAGAGGGGACTAGCGGGGGGACCCTCTTGGAGACCCAGTACTTC
13	TRBD1	NA	TRBV6-2/TRBV6-3	TRBJ1-2	CASSDRGRYGYTF	TGTGCCAGCAGCGACAGGGGAAGATATGGCTACACCTTC
13	TRBD2	NA	TRBV5-1	TRBJ2-1	CASSSVAGDEQFF	TGCGCCAGCAGCTCAGTAGCGGGCGATGAGCAGTTCTTC
17	NA	once	TRBV15	TRBJ1-5	CATREGRLVLYNQPQHF	TGTGCCACCAGGGAGGGCAGGCTCGTGTTATACAATCAGCCCCAGCATTTT
13	NA	NA	TRBV19	TRBJ2-7	CATSGTTSYEQYF	TGTGCCACCTCCGGGACCACCTCCTACGAGCAGTACTTC
13	NA	NA	TRBV6-5	TRBJ2-1	CASDPRQEFEQFF	TGTGCCAGCGACCCTCGACAGGAATTCGAGCAGTTCTTC
16	NA	NA	TRBV9	TRBJ2-3	CASSVGQGPSTDTQYF	TGTGCCAGCAGCGTAGGTCAGGGGCCGAGCACAGATACGCAGTATTTT
13	NA	NA	TRBV6-5	TRBJ2-7	CASSSGAPYEQYF	TGCGCCAGCAGTTCTGGGGCCCCCTACGAGCAGTACTTC